This T cell receptor (beta chain) is from a study of shared clonotypes between healthy human individuals. Study results and limitations: Blood was the only sampled material, and tissue repertoires likely differ. Non-shared clonotypes had lower generation probabilities than those shared by all four donors.

Using immunoSEQ multiplex PCR, the repertoire was profiled, and TCRdb retains in-frame clones only, with some absent. Here the sample spans about 700,000 clones, 92% being singletons. Naive CD8 populations comprised CD45RO-negative cells positively selected for CCR7, excluding terminally differentiated effector memory CD45RA+ cells. The CDR3 is made up of 14 amino acids. Looked up from germline, CDR1 is SEHNR and CDR2 is FQNEAQ (reference sequence). V shed 5 bases, J shed 4 bases, and the junction held 5 bases outside the gene matches. Concerning this clone: Its antigen is currently unknown.

The sequencing sample was made of naive CD8+ T cells sorted from blood. This TCR came from a man aged 30 to 45 in good health. The genes are TRBV7-9 and TRBJ1-5; TRBD1 agrees at 7 bases. As DNA, the CDR3 is TGTGCCAGCAGCGGAGGGACAGAAAATCAGCCCCAGCATTTT. Its translation is CASSGGTENQPQHF.